A single sample gave rise to the 16 T cell receptor beta chains below, sequenced in a study of human thymus T cells. Sequenced by immunoSEQ multiplex PCR; TCRdb stores in-frame clones only, minus some. The sample gives roughly 120,000 clones, about 95% of which show up once; 0.02% to 0.025% is in the top ten. Thymic tissue was derived from resections collected during corrective heart surgery. The sample comprised thymus tissue. Every receptor here comes from a boy under two years old with a congenital heart defect but otherwise immunologically healthy.

This clone is a singleton in its sample. The chain carries TRBV6-6 and TRBJ1-3, with unresolved D. Trimming removed 2 bases at V and 2 bases at J, with 10 bases between. Germline V gives CDR1 MNHNY, CDR2 SVGAGI (reference sequence). This CDR3 is built from 15 residues. This chain's CDR3 is CASSYPSSPGNTIYF. Written as DNA, the CDR3 is TGTGCCAGCAGTTACCCCTCCTCTCCTGGAAACACCATATATTTT.

V gene TRBV4-1 combines with J gene TRBJ1-4; TRBD1 matches at 8 bases. CDR3 size: 16 residues. Trimming removed 0 bases from V and 3 bases from J; junction bases left unmatched: 3. CDR1 and CDR2 from the germline V gene are MGHRA and YSYEKL. The CDR3 loop is CASSQDRGLANEKLFF. The CDR3 nucleotides read TGCGCCAGCAGCCAAGACAGGGGGCTAGCTAATGAAAAACTGTTTTTT.

The chain uses TRBV30 and TRBJ2-4; D remains ambiguous. V lost 0 bases and J lost 1, with 7 bases in between. This CDR3 is built from 14 residues. From germline, CDR1 is GTSNPN and CDR2 SVGIG (reference sequence). CDR3 nucleotides: TGTGCCTGGAGTGTAGGCATGGCCAAAAACATTCAGTACTTC. It codes for CAWSVGMAKNIQYF.

V and J are TRBV5-1 and TRBJ2-2; 15 nucleotides agree with TRBD2. This CDR3 spans 19 amino acids. V lost 1 base, J lost 2 bases, and 6 bases stayed unmatched. CDR1 is SGHRS and CDR2 is YFSETQ in the germline V gene. The CDR3 coding sequence is TGCGCCAGCAGCTTGTATGGACTAGCGGGGGGGCGAAACACCGGGGAGCTGTTTTTT. Translating gives CASSLYGLAGGRNTGELFF.

The chain is built from TRBV14 and TRBJ2-7; TRBD1 aligns across 8 bases. After removal of 4 bases from V and 3 bases from J, the junction contained 11 bases not matched to a gene. The CDR3 extends over 16 amino acids. Germline values: CDR1 SGHDN, CDR2 FVKESK. The chain's CDR3 is CASSRRTGNRLYEQYF. The CDR3 coding sequence is TGTGCCAGCAGCCGCCGGACAGGGAATAGGCTCTACGAGCAGTACTTC.

This rearrangement joins TRBV7-2 to TRBJ1-1; weak D call: TRBD1 (6 bases). The CDR3 covers 12 residues. V was shortened by 8 bases and J by 3 bases, with 10 bases between the two germline ends. Germline V gene data show CDR1 as SGHTA and CDR2 as FQGNSA. The CDR3: CASQQGDTEAFF. In DNA, the CDR3 is TGTGCCAGCCAACAGGGAGACACTGAAGCTTTCTTT.

The chain employs TRBV29-1 and TRBJ1-1; possible D gene TRBD1, 5 bases. The CDR3 totals 15 residues. The germline CDR1 and CDR2 sequences are SQVTM and ANQGSEA. The V gene lost 3 bases and the J gene lost 0 bases, with 14 bases spanning the gap. For the CDR3, the DNA is TGCAGCGTTGATTGCGAGGAGGGGCTGAACACTGAAGCTTTCTTT. This gives the protein CSVDCEEGLNTEAFF.

In the case of this clone: At one of its ends the junction is not consistent with the germline gene, which may arise from a read error. This chain joins TRBV28 and TRBJ1-6, with TRBD1 identical over 8 bases. The CDR3 length is 17 residues. Per the germline V gene, CDR1 is MDHEN and CDR2 is SYDVKM. The DNA of the CDR3 is TGTGCCAGCAGGCGACGACAGGGGACTCCCTATGATTCACCCCTCCACTTT. Residues: CASRRRQGTPYDSPLHF.

The sample holds a few counts of this clone. The chain joins TRBV4-3 to TRBJ1-2; 9 nucleotides match TRBD1. Germline loops: CDR1 LGHNA, CDR2 YSLEER. The CDR3 length is 17 residues. The junction had 12 bases not matched to a gene; V was cut back by 0 bases and J by 7 bases. The CDR3 DNA is TGCGCCAGCAGCCAAGACTTGATCCCGGACAGGGGACCTGGCTACACCTTC. It is translated as CASSQDLIPDRGPGYTF.

Only one count was recorded for this clone. The V and J genes are TRBV6-5 and TRBJ1-5; D is unclear. Germline V lookup: CDR1 MNHEY, CDR2 SVGAGI. There are 12 residues in the CDR3. V lost 4 bases and J 7 bases, leaving 8 bases between the germline ends. Written as DNA, the CDR3 is TGTGCCAGCAGTTGTAACGGGCAGCCCCAGCATTTT. This encodes CASSCNGQPQHF.

The chain links TRBV2 to TRBJ2-2, with a possible D match to TRBD2 (5 bases). This CDR3 spans 14 amino acids. Germline assignment: CDR1 SNHLY and CDR2 FYNNEI. V was clipped by 4 bases and J by 5 bases, with 11 bases between them. This CDR3 is CASSVDGETGELFF. In DNA, the CDR3 is TGTGCCAGCAGTGTAGATGGGGAGACCGGGGAGCTGTTTTTT. The whole variable domain, remainder taken from reference TRBV2 and TRBJ2-2, is EPEVTQTPSHQVTQMGQEVILRCVPISNHLYFYWYRQILGQKVEFLVSFYNNEISEKSEIFDDQFSVERPDGSNFTLKIRSTKLEDSAMYFCASSVDGETGELFFGEGSRLTVL.

V is TRBV9 and J is TRBJ1-2; 12 bases align to TRBD1. V shed 3 bases and J 6 bases; nucleotides not matched to a gene: 6. The CDR3 loop spans 15 amino acids. CDR1 and CDR2 (germline): SGDLS, YYNGEE. The CDR3 region has the DNA TGTGCCAGCAGCGATGGGGACAGGGGGCGTAATGGCTACACCTTC. It is translated as CASSDGDRGRNGYTF.

The chain recombines TRBV4-2 with TRBJ2-1, with D unclear. The CDR3 extends over 17 amino acids. Trimming stripped 0 bases from V and 8 bases from J, with 20 bases between. Germline V gene data show CDR1 as LGHNA and CDR2 as YNFKEQ. CDR3 protein: CASSQEVPLHVIYEQFF. CDR3 coding DNA: TGTGCCAGCAGCCAAGAAGTACCACTTCACGTAATCTATGAGCAGTTCTTC.

The V gene is TRBV7-2, the J gene TRBJ2-1, with a weak D call TRBD2 (7 bases). The CDR3 has 17 amino acids. CDR1 is SGHTA and CDR2 is FQGNSA in the germline V gene. V was shortened by 5 bases and J by 3 bases, with 20 bases between the two germline ends. DNA for the CDR3: TGTGCCAGCAGCCGGGCATTAGGGGGGGGCTTCTACAATGAGCAGTTCTTC. Translation: CASSRALGGGFYNEQFF.

V and J are TRBV4-2 and TRBJ2-5; D might be TRBD1 or TRBD2, each matching 5 bases. The CDR3 loop spans 13 amino acids. The germline V gene encodes CDR1 LGHNA and CDR2 YNFKEQ. V lost 5 bases to trimming and J lost 5 bases, with 12 bases between them. The CDR3 DNA is TGTGCCAGCAGCGTTAGTGAGGGGGAGACCCAGTACTTC. It yields the protein CASSVSEGETQYF.

The V call is TRBV29-1, the J call TRBJ2-7; 10 nucleotides agree with TRBD2. There are 17 residues in the CDR3. V dropped 3 bases and J dropped 0; count of bases not matched to a gene: 11. CDR1 is SQVTM, CDR2 ANQGSEA, per germline. Here the CDR3 reads CSVDYGLAGDSSYEQYF. The CDR3 DNA follows: TGCAGCGTTGATTACGGCCTAGCGGGGGACTCCTCCTACGAGCAGTACTTC.